This TCR beta chain was sequenced during a study of cytomegalovirus exposure and HLA in healthy donors. The PCR contained 60 Vbeta and 13 Jbeta primers. This table comes from immunoSEQ multiplex PCR, and its TCRdb copy is limited to in-frame clones, with some not included. The table has over 150,000 clones, approximately 76% seen once. Study-level findings and limits: Analyzed later, most CMV-associated TCR beta chains appeared HLA-restricted. Relative to the roughly 690-donor mean, N-insertions were reportedly fewer in an Asian-associated ancestry cluster in a later analysis. High specificity and sensitivity for cytomegalovirus status were reported for the classifier.

Regarding this clone: Its specificity is not known.

V lost 6 bases and J lost 4, with 12 bases in between. The CDR3 consists of 14 residues. The germline CDR1 and CDR2 sequences are WNHNN and SYGVQD (reference sequence). The sequence was collected from a man aged 55-75 years in good health and CMV-seronegative. V gene TRBV10-1 combines with J gene TRBJ2-2; D remains unclear. The sample taken for sequencing was PBMCs. This CDR3 is CASSPTRFTGELFF. CDR3 DNA sequence: TGCGCCAGCAGCCCGACCAGGTTCACCGGGGAGCTGTTTTTT.